These 10 T cell receptor beta chains came from one sample sequenced in a study of T cells in Graves' hyperthyroidism and ophthalmopathy. Researchers took RNA transcripts and amplified the TCR beta CDR3 regions from them. During a first-round RT-PCR of the TCR CDR3, the HTBI primer set was used. TCRdb re-called the multiplex PCR reads through MiXCR, storing one row per CDR3 protein. The top ten clones hold about 4% of a sample with around 350,000 distinct CDR3 sequences, 15% to 20% of them seen once. Sequenced sample: blood. These receptors were taken from a young woman with Graves' hyperthyroidism.

This clonotype was observed at least ten times. The V and J genes are TRBV20-1 and TRBJ1-2; TRBD1 is a possible D gene (6 bases). The germline V and J ends were trimmed by 4 bases and 8 bases, with 17 bases remaining between them. The germline V gene has CDR1 DFQATT and CDR2 SNEGSKA (reference sequence). The CDR3 extends over 13 amino acids. CDR3 nucleotide sequence: TGCAGTGCTATACAGGGAAGGTCTGGAGGCTACACCTTC. Protein: CSAIQGRSGGYTF.

This clonotype has ten or more counts. The genes are TRBV12-3 or TRBV12-4 and TRBJ1-2; TRBD1 aligns across 7 bases. Germline trimming cut 3 bases from V and 0 bases from J; bases unmatched to any gene: 13. This CDR3 contains 18 residues. This CDR3 reads CASSFTGEDANSNYGYTF. In nucleotides, the CDR3 is TGTGCCAGCAGTTTCACAGGGGAAGATGCGAACTCTAACTATGGCTACACCTTC.

This clonotype was seen at least ten times. The chain employs TRBV6-5 and TRBJ2-6; D is unclear. In germline, CDR1 is MNHEY, CDR2 SVGAGI. CDR3 length: 16 residues. The V gene lost 2 bases and the J gene lost 0 bases, with 8 bases spanning the gap. In DNA form, the CDR3 reads TGTGCCAGCAGTTACGGGAAACCCTCTGGGGCCAACGTCCTGACTTTC. Its translation is CASSYGKPSGANVLTF.

This clonotype appeared many times. The V gene is TRBV6-1, the J gene TRBJ2-2; maybe TRBD2 (6 bases). V lost 1 base and J 2 bases, leaving 8 bases between the germline ends. CDR3 length equals 15 residues. CDR1 and CDR2 from the germline V gene are MNHNS and SASEGT. CDR3 DNA: TGTGCCAGCAGTGAAGGAGCGGGCAACACCGGGGAGCTGTTTTTT. Protein sequence: CASSEGAGNTGELFF.

This clonotype was detected ten times or more. The CDR3 region has the DNA TGCGCCAGCAGCCGGGGGTACGCAGGGGGCCACACTGAAGCTTTCTTT. Its translation is CASSRGYAGGHTEAFF. The chain couples TRBV5-1 to TRBJ1-1, with 8 bases that match TRBD1. Germline V gives CDR1 SGHRS, CDR2 YFSETQ. With V trimmed by 4 bases and J by 3 bases, 11 bases remained unmatched. The CDR3 contains 16 residues. The full variable domain, its missing parts supplied by reference TRBV5-1 and TRBJ1-1, is KAGVTQTPRYLIKTRGQQVTLSCSPISGHRSVSWYQQTPGQGLQFLFEYFSETQRNKGNFPGRFSGRQFSNSRSEMNVSTLELGDSALYLCASSRGYAGGHTEAFFGQGTRLTVV.

This clonotype was detected many times. The J gene is TRBJ1-2, the V gene TRBV4-1, with 9 bases identical to TRBD1. Per the germline V gene, CDR1 is MGHRA and CDR2 is YSYEKL. After removal of 2 bases from V and 2 bases from J, the junction contained 6 bases not matched to a gene. The CDR3 contains 16 residues. As DNA, the CDR3 is TGCGCCAGCAGCCAACCGAGACAGGGGGTAAACTATGGCTACACCTTC. Its translation: CASSQPRQGVNYGYTF.

This clonotype was counted many times. The chain couples TRBV5-1 to TRBJ2-5, with D unresolved. Germline V gene sequence: CDR1 SGHRS, CDR2 YFSETQ. The CDR3 runs to 15 residues. Between the trimmed V and J ends, which lost 0 bases and 2 bases, there was a span of 11 bases. CDR3: CASSLGVGSQETQYF. The CDR3 DNA reads as TGCGCCAGCAGCTTGGGAGTAGGGTCACAAGAGACCCAGTACTTC.

This clonotype appeared a few times. The chain links TRBV3-1 to TRBJ1-2, with D unresolved. V shed 4 bases and J shed 3 bases, with 15 bases lying between them. The germline gives CDR1 LGHDT, CDR2 YNNKEL (reference sequence). This CDR3 has 15 amino acids. The CDR3 is CASSPEARPYYGYTF. CDR3 in DNA: TGTGCCAGCAGCCCCGAGGCCAGACCATACTATGGCTACACCTTC.

This clonotype showed up many times. The J gene is TRBJ1-1, the V gene TRBV24-1; D is possibly TRBD1 (6 bases). Germline CDR1 reads KGHDR; CDR2 reads SFDVKD. The CDR3 length is 11 residues. Trimming removed 9 bases from V and 4 bases from J, with 8 bases in between. The CDR3 is CATQGPTEAFF. The DNA for the CDR3 is TGTGCCACCCAGGGGCCCACTGAAGCTTTCTTT.

The table lists this clonotype with many counts. The chain is built from TRBV7-8 and TRBJ2-5; possibly TRBD2 for D (7 bases). There are 16 residues in the CDR3. Trimming pared 5 bases from V and 4 bases from J, leaving 20 bases between. CDR1 is SGHVS, CDR2 FQNEAQ, per germline. The CDR3 spells CASSPEGGQGRETQYF. In DNA, the CDR3 is TGTGCCAGCAGCCCGGAGGGGGGGCAGGGGAGAGAGACCCAGTACTTC.